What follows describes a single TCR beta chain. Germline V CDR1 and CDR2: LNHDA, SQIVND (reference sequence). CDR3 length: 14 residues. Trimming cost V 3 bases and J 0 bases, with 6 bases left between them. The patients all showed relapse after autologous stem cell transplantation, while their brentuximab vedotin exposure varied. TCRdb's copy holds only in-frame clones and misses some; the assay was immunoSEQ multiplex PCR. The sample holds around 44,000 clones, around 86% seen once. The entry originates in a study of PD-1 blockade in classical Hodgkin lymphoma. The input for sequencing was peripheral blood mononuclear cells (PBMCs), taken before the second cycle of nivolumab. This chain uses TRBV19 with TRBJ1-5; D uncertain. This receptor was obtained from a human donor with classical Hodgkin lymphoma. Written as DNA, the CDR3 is TGTGCCAGTAGTATCCCAAATAGCAATCAGCCCCAGCATTTT. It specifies CASSIPNSNQPQHF. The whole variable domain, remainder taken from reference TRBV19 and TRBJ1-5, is DGGITQSPKYLFRKEGQNVTLSCEQNLNHDAMYWYRQDPGQGLRLIYYSQIVNDFQKGDIAEGYSVSREKKESFPLTVTSAQKNPTAFYLCASSIPNSNQPQHFGDGTRLSIL.